Listed below are T cell receptor beta chains from one sample, sequenced in a study of cytomegalovirus exposure and HLA in healthy donors. The data were produced by immunoSEQ multiplex PCR, yet TCRdb's version contains in-frame clones alone and is incomplete. The profile covers over 75,000 clones, with roughly 85% appearing a single time and 6% taken by the ten largest. Source material: PBMCs. All receptors come from a female donor in good health and CMV-seronegative. Each CDR3 is given with its conserved first and last residue. A D gene is named only where the DNA matches it firmly. Only part of the rows carry a size: once, few, many, or a class if the clone is expanded.

D gene,clone size,V gene,J gene,CDR3 protein,CDR3 DNA
NA,NA,TRBV27,TRBJ1-1,CASSLSRAGTEAFF,TGTGCCAGCAGTTTATCTAGGGCGGGCACTGAAGCTTTCTTT
NA,NA,TRBV18,TRBJ2-5,CASSPREGGETQYF,TGTGCCAGCTCCCCCCGGGAAGGGGGAGAGACCCAGTACTTC
TRBD2,once,TRBV28,TRBJ2-7,CASSLPARKGTSSYEQYF,TGTGCCAGCAGTTTACCGGCACGAAAGGGGACTAGCTCCTACGAGCAGTACTTC
TRBD1,NA,TRBV28,TRBJ2-7,CASSLTGSAYEQYF,TGTGCCAGCAGCCTGACAGGGTCCGCCTACGAGCAGTACTTC
NA,NA,TRBV6-5,TRBJ2-7,CASTRRLDGAYEQYF,TGTGCCAGCACAAGGAGACTAGATGGAGCCTACGAGCAGTACTTC
NA,NA,TRBV7-2,TRBJ2-7,CASNPGRGSYEQYF,TGTGCCAGCAACCCAGGGAGGGGGTCCTACGAGCAGTACTTC
TRBD1,NA,TRBV28,TRBJ1-4,CASHSGTANEKLFF,TGTGCCAGCCACTCCGGGACAGCTAATGAAAAACTGTTTTTT
NA,NA,TRBV2,TRBJ1-1,CASSMDSTPTEAFF,TGTGCCAGCAGTATGGACAGTACCCCCACTGAAGCTTTCTTT
NA,NA,TRBV6-5,TRBJ2-1,CASSRRWSSYNEQFF,TGTGCCAGCAGTCGACGGTGGAGCTCCTACAATGAGCAGTTCTTC
NA,NA,TRBV14,TRBJ2-3,CASSHHASISRNTQYF,TGTGCCAGCAGCCATCATGCTAGCATAAGCAGGAATACGCAGTATTTT
TRBD1,few,TRBV4-1,TRBJ1-4,CASSQLTQGVNEKLFF,TGCGCCAGCAGCCAACTTACACAGGGGGTTAATGAAAAACTGTTTTTT
TRBD1,NA,TRBV15,TRBJ1-6,CATSSDRGWDSPLHF,TGTGCCACCAGCAGCGACAGGGGCTGGGATTCACCCCTCCACTTT
NA,NA,TRBV28,TRBJ1-2,CASSLEAYYGYTF,TGTGCCAGCAGTTTAGAGGCATACTATGGCTACACCTTC
TRBD2,NA,TRBV18,TRBJ2-7,CASQNRGTSDYEQYF,TGTGCCAGCCAAAATAGGGGGACTAGCGATTACGAGCAGTACTTC
NA,NA,TRBV28,TRBJ2-3,CASTYSGDTQYF,TGTGCCAGCACCTATAGCGGAGATACGCAGTATTTT
NA,NA,TRBV7-8,TRBJ2-3,CASSLSGVLTDTQYF,TGTGCCAGCAGCTTATCGGGGGTTTTGACAGATACGCAGTATTTT
NA,few,TRBV10-3,TRBJ2-3,CAISEYEGVGDTQYF,TGTGCCATCAGTGAGTACGAGGGGGTCGGAGATACGCAGTATTTT
NA,NA,TRBV15,TRBJ2-1,CATSINNEQFF,TGTGCCACCAGCATCAACAATGAGCAGTTCTTC
TRBD1,NA,TRBV4-3,TRBJ1-4,CASSPVGTGDEKLFF,TGCGCCAGCAGCCCGGTCGGGACAGGGGATGAAAAACTGTTTTTT
NA,NA,TRBV4-1,TRBJ1-5,CASSQAQGSNQPQHF,TGCGCCAGCAGCCAGGCACAGGGAAGCAATCAGCCCCAGCATTTT
TRBD2,NA,TRBV28,TRBJ2-1,CATSGGSNNEQFF,TGTGCCACCTCGGGCGGGAGTAACAATGAGCAGTTCTTC
NA,few,TRBV9,TRBJ1-2,CASSLTGEDYGYTF,TGTGCCAGCAGTCTTACCGGGGAAGACTATGGCTACACCTTC
NA,once,TRBV29-1,TRBJ2-3,CSVAQSSTDTQYF,TGCAGCGTGGCCCAGTCTAGCACAGATACGCAGTATTTT
NA,NA,TRBV2,TRBJ1-1,CASSELVSTEAFF,TGTGCCAGCAGTGAGTTAGTGAGCACTGAAGCTTTCTTT
TRBD1,NA,TRBV5-1,TRBJ2-1,CASSLGGTGVSEQFF,TGCGCCAGCAGCTTGGGGGGGACAGGGGTCAGTGAGCAGTTCTTC
NA,NA,TRBV29-1,TRBJ2-1,CSYGGGTEQFF,TGCTCCTACGGCGGGGGCACTGAGCAGTTCTTC
TRBD1,NA,TRBV4-3,TRBJ2-3,CASSQARQGADTQYF,TGCGCCAGCAGCCAAGCCAGACAGGGGGCGGATACGCAGTATTTT
NA,NA,TRBV28,TRBJ2-1,CASSPAQGNEQFF,TGTGCCAGCAGTCCGGCCCAGGGGAATGAGCAGTTCTTC
TRBD2,NA,TRBV25-1,TRBJ2-1,CASSVFSGSNEQFF,TGTGCCAGCAGTGTGTTTAGCGGGAGCAATGAGCAGTTCTTC
NA,NA,TRBV5-1,TRBJ2-5,CASSLGGVSGETQYF,TGCGCCAGCAGCTTAGGAGGGGTCTCAGGGGAGACCCAGTACTTC
NA,few,TRBV7-9,TRBJ1-4,CASSLDNRKNEKLFF,TGTGCCAGCAGCTTGGACAACCGGAAGAACGAAAAACTGTTTTTT
NA,NA,TRBV18,TRBJ2-2,CASSPLQNTGELFF,TGTGCCAGCTCACCACTACAGAACACCGGGGAGCTGTTTTTT
NA,NA,TRBV6-1,TRBJ2-3,CASSDGQTDTQYF,TGTGCCAGCAGTGACGGACAGACAGATACGCAGTATTTT
TRBD1,NA,TRBV4-1,TRBJ2-7,CASSPEDRSTYEQYF,TGCGCCAGCAGCCCAGAGGACAGGAGTACCTACGAGCAGTACTTC
TRBD1,NA,TRBV5-1,TRBJ1-2,CASRGQDGYGYTF,TGCGCCAGCAGGGGACAGGATGGCTATGGCTACACCTTC
TRBD1,NA,TRBV28,TRBJ1-2,CASRLQGGYGYTF,TGTGCCAGCAGGCTACAGGGGGGCTATGGCTACACCTTC
TRBD1,once,TRBV7-7,TRBJ2-5,CASSPDRETQYF,TGTGCTAGCAGCCCGGACAGGGAGACCCAGTACTTC
NA,NA,TRBV28,TRBJ1-5,CASSLDGHNQPQHF,TGTGCCAGCAGTCTGGACGGACACAATCAGCCCCAGCATTTT
NA,few,TRBV2,TRBJ2-1,CASAQSPNNEQFF,TGTGCCAGCGCACAGAGCCCTAACAATGAGCAGTTCTTC
NA,NA,TRBV6-5,TRBJ2-1,CASRQLAGGRNEQFF,TGTGCCAGCAGACAGCTAGCAGGAGGACGGAATGAGCAGTTCTTC
NA,once,TRBV11-2,TRBJ1-1,CASTSSQARMNTEAFF,TGTGCCAGCACCTCCTCCCAGGCACGCATGAACACTGAAGCTTTCTTT
NA,NA,TRBV27,TRBJ2-7,CASSFEAARFGYEQYF,TGTGCCAGCAGTTTTGAGGCGGCTCGATTTGGCTACGAGCAGTACTTC
NA,NA,TRBV28,TRBJ1-5,CASSTTGLNQPQHF,TGTGCCAGCAGTACCACAGGGCTTAATCAGCCCCAGCATTTT
NA,once,TRBV6-1,TRBJ2-7,CASTPGGSNSYEQYF,TGTGCCAGCACGCCTGGCGGGTCGAACTCCTACGAGCAGTACTTC
NA,NA,TRBV6-1,TRBJ1-1,CASSTGFMNTEAFF,TGTGCCAGCAGTACAGGGTTTATGAACACTGAAGCTTTCTTT
TRBD2,NA,TRBV6-5,TRBJ2-1,CASSMGLNYNEQFF,TGTGCCAGCAGTATGGGACTAAACTACAATGAGCAGTTCTTC
TRBD1,NA,TRBV29-1,TRBJ2-5,CSAIGQGGETQYF,TGCAGCGCCATCGGACAGGGCGGAGAGACCCAGTACTTC
NA,NA,TRBV10-3,TRBJ1-6,CAIQQGSGSPLHF,TGTGCCATCCAACAGGGATCCGGCTCACCCCTCCACTTT
TRBD2,NA,TRBV29-1,TRBJ2-5,CSVVVAGGQETQYF,TGCAGCGTTGTGGTAGCGGGAGGGCAAGAGACCCAGTACTTC
TRBD2,NA,TRBV18,TRBJ2-1,CASSPTSASSYNEQFF,TGTGCCAGCTCACCGACTAGCGCTAGCTCCTACAATGAGCAGTTCTTC